This is a list of T cell receptor beta chains from one sample in a study of OX40 agonist ivuxolimab in advanced cancers. Assay: immunoSEQ multiplex PCR; the TCRdb copy retains only in-frame clones and omits some. The table has some 71,000 clones, 84% seen once; the top ten hold roughly 7.9%. Sequences were derived from CD4+ or CD8+ T cells sorted from blood, sampled in a trial of the OX40 agonist ivuxolimab. The receptor set was obtained from an adult with an advanced solid tumor such as melanoma, head and neck, liver or kidney cancer. The CDR3 runs from the conserved cysteine through the conserved F or W. Each record gives: V gene, clone size, J gene, D gene, CDR3 protein, CDR3 DNA. D genes are given only for firm matches. Part of the rows lack a size; the others show once, few, many or a class for expanded clones.

V: TRBV19
size: NA
J: TRBJ1-2
D: TRBD1
CDR3: CASTTDRRYGYTF
DNA: TGTGCCAGTACCACGGACAGGCGCTATGGCTACACCTTC

V: TRBV6-1
size: NA
J: TRBJ2-1
D: NA
CDR3: CASSDGSEMNEQFF
DNA: TGTGCCAGCAGTGATGGGTCAGAGATGAATGAGCAGTTCTTC

V: TRBV7-3
size: NA
J: TRBJ2-2
D: TRBD2
CDR3: CASSLTHRGGNTGELFF
DNA: TGTGCCAGCAGCTTAACTCACCGCGGGGGGAACACCGGGGAGCTGTTTTTT

V: TRBV27
size: NA
J: TRBJ2-1
D: NA
CDR3: CASSLAGPYNEQFF
DNA: TGTGCCAGCAGTTTAGCCGGACCGTACAATGAGCAGTTCTTC

V: TRBV29-1
size: NA
J: TRBJ1-1
D: TRBD1
CDR3: CSVRTGSNTEAFF
DNA: TGCAGCGTTCGGACAGGTTCGAACACTGAAGCTTTCTTT

V: TRBV6-9
size: NA
J: TRBJ2-1
D: NA
CDR3: CASNQGLKSSYNEQFF
DNA: TGTGCCAGCAACCAAGGACTAAAGAGCTCCTACAATGAGCAGTTCTTC

V: TRBV18
size: NA
J: TRBJ2-1
D: NA
CDR3: CASSPSAGLTYNEQFF
DNA: TGTGCCAGCTCACCATCGGCGGGTCTAACCTACAATGAGCAGTTCTTC

V: TRBV7-8
size: NA
J: TRBJ1-5
D: NA
CDR3: CASSLWQMQPQHF
DNA: TGTGCCAGCAGCTTATGGCAAATGCAGCCCCAGCATTTT

V: TRBV7-3
size: few
J: TRBJ1-2
D: NA
CDR3: CASSLLGGDGYTF
DNA: TGTGCCAGCAGCTTACTAGGAGGGGATGGCTACACCTTC

V: TRBV19
size: NA
J: TRBJ1-1
D: NA
CDR3: CASSMPAPEAFF
DNA: TGTGCCAGTAGTATGCCAGCCCCTGAAGCTTTCTTT

V: TRBV5-1
size: NA
J: TRBJ2-2
D: TRBD1
CDR3: CASSLGQTNTGELFF
DNA: TGCGCCAGCAGCCTGGGACAGACTAACACCGGGGAGCTGTTTTTT

V: TRBV10-3
size: NA
J: TRBJ1-1
D: NA
CDR3: CAISESKGTGLLIRDTEAFF
DNA: TGTGCCATCAGTGAGTCGAAAGGGACCGGCCTACTAATAAGGGACACTGAAGCTTTCTTT

V: TRBV7-9
size: few
J: TRBJ1-3
D: TRBD1
CDR3: CASSHDRVDF
DNA: TGTGCCAGCAGCCACGACAGGGTTGATTTT

V: TRBV29-1
size: NA
J: TRBJ2-1
D: TRBD2
CDR3: CSVSSTSGSLNEQFF
DNA: TGCAGCGTGTCTTCGACTAGCGGGAGCTTAAATGAGCAGTTCTTC

V: TRBV7-2
size: NA
J: TRBJ2-1
D: NA
CDR3: CASSFFGQPYNEQFF
DNA: TGTGCCAGCAGCTTTTTCGGACAGCCCTACAATGAGCAGTTCTTC

V: TRBV11-2
size: once
J: TRBJ2-7
D: NA
CDR3: CASSLGSNSYEQYF
DNA: TGTGCCAGCAGCTTGGGCAGCAATTCTTACGAGCAGTACTTC

V: TRBV28
size: once
J: TRBJ2-7
D: TRBD1
CDR3: CASSPGTGTYEQYF
DNA: TGTGCCAGCAGTCCCGGGACAGGGACCTACGAGCAGTACTTC

V: TRBV5-6
size: NA
J: TRBJ1-3
D: NA
CDR3: CASSLFGSSGNTIYF
DNA: TGTGCCAGCAGCCTTTTCGGGAGCTCTGGAAACACCATATATTTT

V: TRBV14
size: NA
J: TRBJ2-7
D: NA
CDR3: CASSQEGGRFYEQYF
DNA: TGTGCCAGCAGCCAAGAAGGTGGGCGCTTCTACGAGCAGTACTTC

V: TRBV5-1
size: NA
J: TRBJ2-5
D: TRBD1
CDR3: CASSPDGGQGGTQYF
DNA: TGCGCCAGCAGCCCGGACGGGGGACAGGGAGGGACCCAGTACTTC

V: TRBV6-5
size: NA
J: TRBJ2-7
D: TRBD2
CDR3: CASSYSRTRVDEQYF
DNA: TGTGCCAGCAGTTACTCGCGGACTAGGGTTGACGAGCAGTACTTC

V: TRBV28
size: once
J: TRBJ2-7
D: NA
CDR3: CASSVQSYEQYF
DNA: TGTGCCAGCAGTGTCCAGAGCTACGAGCAGTACTTC

V: TRBV5-1
size: NA
J: TRBJ1-1
D: NA
CDR3: CASSLALGVPTEAFF
DNA: TGCGCCAGCAGCTTGGCCCTGGGGGTTCCCACTGAAGCTTTCTTT

V: TRBV5-1
size: NA
J: TRBJ2-5
D: NA
CDR3: CASSLGLQETQYF
DNA: TGCGCCAGCAGCTTGGGACTTCAAGAGACCCAGTACTTC

V: TRBV6-1
size: NA
J: TRBJ1-1
D: NA
CDR3: CASSPKGTSTGEAFF
DNA: TGTGCCAGCAGTCCAAAAGGTACCTCGACTGGTGAAGCTTTCTTT

V: TRBV10-3
size: NA
J: TRBJ2-7
D: NA
CDR3: CAISPDGYEQYF
DNA: TGTGCCATCAGCCCCGACGGCTACGAGCAGTACTTC

V: TRBV5-6
size: NA
J: TRBJ2-1
D: TRBD1
CDR3: CASSRDRQLTYNEQFF
DNA: TGTGCCAGCAGCAGGGACAGACAGTTAACCTACAATGAGCAGTTCTTC

V: TRBV5-1
size: NA
J: TRBJ2-3
D: NA
CDR3: CASSLFETDTQYF
DNA: TGCGCCAGCAGCCTTTTCGAAACAGATACGCAGTATTTT

V: TRBV18
size: NA
J: TRBJ1-4
D: NA
CDR3: CASSPRLAGRTPATNEKLFF
DNA: TGTGCCAGCTCACCTCGCCTGGCAGGTCGCACCCCAGCAACTAATGAAAAACTGTTTTTT

V: TRBV29-1
size: NA
J: TRBJ2-1
D: NA
CDR3: CSTKGGERNEQFF
DNA: TGCAGCACAAAGGGGGGGGAGAGGAATGAGCAGTTCTTC

V: TRBV2
size: NA
J: TRBJ2-7
D: TRBD1
CDR3: CASCRDSNYEQYF
DNA: TGTGCCAGCTGCCGGGACAGCAACTACGAGCAGTACTTC

V: TRBV7-9
size: few
J: TRBJ2-5
D: TRBD1
CDR3: CASSRGQGETQYF
DNA: TGTGCCAGCAGCCGTGGACAGGGAGAGACCCAGTACTTC

V: TRBV7-3
size: NA
J: TRBJ2-5
D: TRBD1
CDR3: CASSPMTGGTQYF
DNA: TGTGCCAGCAGCCCTATGACAGGGGGGACCCAGTACTTC

V: TRBV7-9
size: once
J: TRBJ2-7
D: NA
CDR3: CASSFGTYEQYF
DNA: TGTGCCAGCAGCTTTGGGACCTACGAGCAGTACTTC

V: TRBV5-1
size: NA
J: TRBJ1-2
D: TRBD1
CDR3: CASTTGDNYGYTF
DNA: TGCGCCAGCACGACAGGGGATAATTATGGCTACACCTTC

V: TRBV30
size: NA
J: TRBJ1-1
D: NA
CDR3: CAWSPKLNTEAFF
DNA: TGTGCCTGGAGTCCTAAATTGAACACTGAAGCTTTCTTT

V: TRBV28
size: NA
J: TRBJ1-3
D: NA
CDR3: CASSSPGGASGNTIYF
DNA: TGTGCCAGCAGTTCCCCGGGCGGGGCGAGTGGAAACACCATATATTTT

V: TRBV6-6
size: once
J: TRBJ2-7
D: TRBD2
CDR3: CASSPRGGSYEQYF
DNA: TGTGCCAGCAGTCCTCGGGGGGGGTCCTACGAGCAGTACTTC

V: TRBV11-3
size: NA
J: TRBJ2-5
D: TRBD1
CDR3: CASSPGQGVEGETQYF
DNA: TGTGCCAGCAGCCCGGGACAGGGGGTCGAGGGAGAGACCCAGTACTTC

V: TRBV7-8
size: NA
J: TRBJ1-5
D: TRBD1
CDR3: CASSLALDRKDQPQHF
DNA: TGTGCCAGCAGCTTAGCGCTGGACAGGAAGGATCAGCCCCAGCATTTT